These T cell receptor beta chains were read from a single sample in a study of human T cells and chemical hapten exposure. TCRdb re-derived calls from the RACE reads in MiXCR, one entry per CDR3 protein. Among fewer than 200,000 distinct CDR3 sequences listed, 20% to 25% were seen once. The sample consisted of whole blood, taken in connection with sensitization to the hapten diphenylcyclopropenone (DPC). The receptors here all came from a woman between 50 and 59 years old with alopecia areata. Some clones in this sample may be carry-over from other donors' samples. The CDR3 runs from the conserved cysteine through the conserved F or W. A D gene is named only where the DNA matches it firmly. Expanded clones get a size class; other rows say once, few or many, or leave the size out.

D	length	V	size	J	DNA	CDR3
NA	14	TRBV5-4	few	TRBJ2-1	TGTGCCAGCAGCTTGGACCAGATTTTCAATGAGCAGTTCTTC	CASSLDQIFNEQFF
NA	15	TRBV27	NA	TRBJ2-3	TGTGCCAGCACCCAGTTTAGCGGACGCACAGATACGCAGTATTTT	CASTQFSGRTDTQYF
TRBD2	16	TRBV6-5	few	TRBJ2-2	TGTGCCAGCAGTTACTCGCATAGGGCGGGAGGTGGGGAGCTGTTTTTT	CASSYSHRAGGGELFF
NA	14	TRBV7-2	NA	TRBJ2-7	TGTGCCAGCAGCTTACGCGTCAACCTCTACGAGCAGTACTTC	CASSLRVNLYEQYF
TRBD2	15	TRBV6-1	few	TRBJ2-1	TGTGCCAGCTGCTCCACTAGCGGGAGGTTCGATGAGCAGTTCTTC	CASCSTSGRFDEQFF
TRBD1	14	TRBV27	NA	TRBJ1-1	TGTGCCAGCATGACAGGGTCCCACTTATCTGAAGCTTTCTTT	CASMTGSHLSEAFF
TRBD1	15	TRBV27	NA	TRBJ2-7	TGTGCCAGCAGTTTTGGGACAGGGGTTTACTACGAGCAGTACTTC	CASSFGTGVYYEQYF
NA	12	TRBV6-6	few	TRBJ1-1	TGTGCCAGCAGATCCACGCACGGAGAAGCTTTCTTT	CASRSTHGEAFF
TRBD2	17	TRBV29-1	NA	TRBJ2-1	TGCAGCGCCCCCCCCCCTAGCGGGAGGACTATATACAATGAGCAGTTCTTC	CSAPPPSGRTIYNEQFF
TRBD1	14	TRBV4-2	NA	TRBJ1-1	TGTGCCAGCAGCCACGGACAGGTTAACACTGAAGCTTTCTTT	CASSHGQVNTEAFF
TRBD2	14	TRBV20-1	NA	TRBJ2-7	TGCAGTGCTAGATCTGGACTAGCGGGAGACGAGCAGTACTTC	CSARSGLAGDEQYF
NA	16	TRBV6-5	NA	TRBJ2-7	TGTGCCAGCAGGTTCCTAGCCCGGGACCCGCCCTACGAGCAGTACTTC	CASRFLARDPPYEQYF
NA	13	TRBV29-1	few	TRBJ1-1	TGCAGCGTTGAAGATCCCTCGGGGACTGAAGCTTTCTTT	CSVEDPSGTEAFF
TRBD1	15	TRBV18	NA	TRBJ1-2	TGTGCCAGCTCACTTCAGGGGGGGTCCAACTATGGCTACACCTTC	CASSLQGGSNYGYTF
NA	13	TRBV6-6	NA	TRBJ1-1	TGTGCCAGCCGGGACCCTATGAACACTGAAGCTTTCTTT	CASRDPMNTEAFF
NA	14	TRBV11-2	NA	TRBJ1-2	TGTGCCAGCAGCCGGTCTCAAGCGGGCTATGGCTACACCTTC	CASSRSQAGYGYTF
TRBD1	17	TRBV20-1	few	TRBJ1-5	TGCAGTGCTACCGCCCCGGCAGGGGGCTTGGGGGATCAGCCCCAGCATTTT	CSATAPAGGLGDQPQHF
NA	15	TRBV5-1	once	TRBJ2-7	TGCGCCAGCAGCTTGAACTCTAACTCAGCCGACGAGCAGTACTTC	CASSLNSNSADEQYF
TRBD2	15	TRBV7-2	few	TRBJ2-7	TGTGCCAGCAGCTCCGGACTAGCGGGAAACCGCGAGCAGTACTTC	CASSSGLAGNREQYF
TRBD2	15	TRBV20-1	NA	TRBJ2-2	TGCAGTGCTAGGAGTCTAGCGGTGAACACCGGGGAGCTGTTTTTT	CSARSLAVNTGELFF
NA	13	TRBV14	NA	TRBJ1-1	TGTGCCAGCAGCCAGCAGACGGCCACTGAAGCTTTCTTT	CASSQQTATEAFF
TRBD1	15	TRBV9	few	TRBJ2-1	TGTGCCAGCACCTCCCTAGGACAGGCTAACAATGAGCAGTTCTTC	CASTSLGQANNEQFF
TRBD1	16	TRBV24-1	NA	TRBJ2-1	TGTGCCACCAGTGATTCCGGGACAGGGGGGATTAATGAGCAGTTCTTC	CATSDSGTGGINEQFF